These 23 T cell receptor beta chains were all obtained from the same sample, sequenced in a study of neurological immune-mediated disorders. Via MiXCR, TCRdb re-called the 5' RACE reads, giving one row per CDR3 protein. The repertoire holds under 75,000 distinct CDR3 sequences, with about 3.4% as singletons. Input material: PBMCs. These receptors were taken from a woman aged 55-69 years with multiple sclerosis.

This clonotype was seen repeatedly, ten times or more. The chain has TRBV9 and TRBJ2-7; D not certain. The CDR3 has 14 amino acids. The V gene's germline CDR1 is SGDLS and CDR2 YYNGEE. Trimming pared 0 bases from V and 3 bases from J, leaving 10 bases between. Written as DNA, the CDR3 is TGTGCCAGCAGCGTAGGGACGGCGTACTACGAGCAGTACTTC. As protein: CASSVGTAYYEQYF.

Many counts were recorded for this clonotype. CDR3 amino acids: CASQSDRNYGYTF. CDR3 DNA sequence: TGTGCCAGCCAGTCGGACAGGAACTATGGCTACACCTTC. The gene calls are TRBV28 and TRBJ1-2; 7 bases align to TRBD1. The CDR3 consists of 13 residues. CDR1 and CDR2 (germline): MDHEN, SYDVKM. The V and J ends lost 8 bases and 2 bases, in that order; junction bases with no gene match: 5.

This clonotype was recorded many times. The CDR3 reads CASSLGAKREAYEQYF. The CDR3 DNA sequence: TGCGCCAGCAGCTTGGGGGCGAAGCGGGAGGCCTACGAGCAGTACTTC. The chain carries TRBV5-1 and TRBJ2-7; 9 positions match TRBD2. V lost 0 bases, J lost 2 bases, and 6 bases stayed unmatched. Germline V gene lookup returns CDR1 SGHRS and CDR2 YFSETQ. CDR3 size: 16 residues.

This clonotype was seen at least ten times. The CDR3 DNA is TGTGCCAGCAAATCCGGGACAAAGAACACCGGGGAGCTGTTTTTT. Amino acid sequence: CASKSGTKNTGELFF. This chain joins TRBV6-5 and TRBJ2-2; D might be TRBD1 (6 bases). CDR1 and CDR2 from the germline V gene are MNHEY and SVGAGI. This CDR3 spans 15 amino acids. V shed 7 bases and J shed 1 base, with 13 bases lying between them.

This clonotype showed up many times. The chain couples TRBV5-1 to TRBJ2-1, with 7 nucleotides matching TRBD2. This CDR3 is built from 17 residues. Germline V gene lookup returns CDR1 SGHRS and CDR2 YFSETQ. Trimming took 0 bases from V and 3 from J; bases not matched to a gene: 9. CDR3 residues: CASSLAGGSSYYNEQFF. CDR3 nucleotide sequence: TGCGCCAGCAGCTTGGCCGGGGGGTCCTCCTACTACAATGAGCAGTTCTTC.

This clonotype was picked up many times. The rearrangement joins TRBV5-1 to TRBJ2-3; no clear D. Germline CDR1 is SGHRS and CDR2 is YFSETQ. This CDR3 contains 13 residues. V lost 0 bases to trimming and J lost 0 bases, with 2 bases between them. The CDR3 nucleotides are TGCGCCAGCAGCTTGGTTAGCACAGATACGCAGTATTTT. Its protein product is CASSLVSTDTQYF.

This chain connects TRBV10-3 to TRBJ1-2; D not resolved. The CDR3 consists of 14 residues. The ends were cut back, 5 bases at V and 4 bases at J, with 14 bases in the middle. The germline V gene encodes CDR1 ENHRY and CDR2 SYGVKD. For the CDR3, the DNA is TGTGCCATCAGTATGGAGGGAATTTCCTATGGCTACACCTTC. Protein sequence: CAISMEGISYGYTF.

This clonotype showed up many times. The chain couples TRBV7-9 to TRBJ2-1, with D hard to call. Trimming stripped 3 bases from V and 10 bases from J, with 13 bases between. Germline loops: CDR1 SEHNR, CDR2 FQNEAQ (reference sequence). The CDR3 covers 13 residues. The CDR3 DNA follows: TGTGCCAGCAGCTTTTTTAGCCGGAGAGAGCAGTTCTTC. Translation: CASSFFSRREQFF.

This clonotype has at least ten counts. This sequence joins TRBV5-1 and TRBJ2-3, with D perhaps TRBD1 or TRBD2 (6 bases each). The CDR3 length is 16 residues. The germline CDR1 and CDR2 sequences are SGHRS and YFSETQ. V was clipped by 0 bases and J by 3 bases, with 14 bases between them. This CDR3 is CASSLASQGGTDTQYF. In DNA form, the CDR3 reads TGCGCCAGCAGCTTGGCGTCACAAGGGGGGACAGATACGCAGTATTTT.

This clonotype was seen many times. The chain combines TRBV7-9 with TRBJ1-4; D ambiguous. With 5 bases removed from V and 8 bases from J, the gap between germline ends came to 15 bases. CDR1 SEHNR and CDR2 FQNEAQ come from the germline V gene (reference sequence). The CDR3 has 14 residues. Here the CDR3 DNA reads TGTGCCAGCAGCCTCAGTGGAATGACGGAAAAACTGTTTTTT. Translating it yields CASSLSGMTEKLFF.

This clonotype was observed many times. V is TRBV19 and J is TRBJ2-1; possibly TRBD2 for D (5 bases). Deletions cut 3 bases from V and 5 bases from J, with 14 bases between. The CDR3 loop spans 15 amino acids. CDR1 and CDR2 from the germline V gene are LNHDA and SQIVND (reference sequence). Written as DNA, the CDR3 is TGTGCCAGTAGTATTAGCGTAGTGTCCAACAATGAGCAGTTCTTC. This gives the protein CASSISVVSNNEQFF. Variable domain in full (rest from reference TRBV19 and TRBJ2-1): DGGITQSPKYLFRKEGQNVTLSCEQNLNHDAMYWYRQDPGQGLRLIYYSQIVNDFQKGDIAEGYSVSREKKESFPLTVTSAQKNPTAFYLCASSISVVSNNEQFFGPGTRLTVL.

This rearrangement joins TRBV6-5 to TRBJ1-4, with D perhaps TRBD1 (6 bases). There are 18 residues in the CDR3. The germline V and J ends were trimmed by 0 bases and 0 bases, with 14 bases remaining between them. Looked up from germline, CDR1 is MNHEY and CDR2 is SVGAGI. The CDR3 DNA follows: TGTGCCAGCAGTTACTCCGTCAGGGGCCCGACAACTAATGAAAAACTGTTTTTT. Its protein product is CASSYSVRGPTTNEKLFF.

The sample holds many counts of this clonotype. The rearrangement joins TRBV20-1 to TRBJ2-7; D not certain. The CDR3 sequence is 11 residues long. Looked up from germline, CDR1 is DFQATT and CDR2 is SNEGSKA (reference sequence). Trimming removed 3 bases from V and 5 bases from J, with 8 bases in between. CDR3 sequence: CSARGLDEQYF. The CDR3, as DNA: TGCAGTGCTAGGGGCTTGGACGAGCAGTACTTC.

This clonotype was seen at least ten times. The genes are TRBV7-2 and TRBJ2-3, with TRBD2 identical over 7 bases. This CDR3 region has 14 residues. From germline, CDR1 is SGHTA and CDR2 FQGNSA. V was pared by 4 bases and J by 4 bases, with 5 bases of the junction left unmatched. Here the CDR3 reads CASSSRSGADTQYF. In DNA, the CDR3 is TGTGCCAGCAGCTCTCGCAGCGGGGCAGATACGCAGTATTTT.

There are many counts of this clonotype. The rearrangement uses TRBV7-8 and TRBJ1-5; 8 positions agree with TRBD1. Per the germline V gene, CDR1 is SGHVS and CDR2 is FQNEAQ. Trimming removed 2 bases from V and 3 bases from J; junction bases left unmatched: 6. This CDR3 comprises 16 residues. CDR3 sequence: CASSLSHRGDNQPQHF. For the CDR3, the DNA is TGTGCCAGCAGCTTAAGTCACAGGGGGGACAATCAGCCCCAGCATTTT.

V is TRBV6-5 and J is TRBJ1-1, with D possibly matching TRBD1 (6 bases). Germline CDR1 is MNHEY and CDR2 is SVGAGI. This CDR3 contains 13 residues. The germline V and J ends were trimmed by 6 bases and 7 bases, with 15 bases remaining between them. The CDR3 region is CASSPGVFIEAFF. The CDR3 DNA reads as TGTGCCAGCAGCCCAGGGGTTTTCATTGAAGCTTTCTTT.

The sample holds many counts of this clonotype. V gene TRBV5-5 combines with J gene TRBJ1-2, with D tentatively TRBD1 (5 bases). Germline V gives CDR1 SGHKS, CDR2 YYEKEE (reference sequence). The ends were cut back, 4 bases at V and 4 bases at J, with 14 bases in the middle. The length of the CDR3 is 14 residues. The CDR3 region is CASSLGGVLYGYTF. CDR3 DNA sequence: TGTGCCAGCAGCCTGGGGGGAGTGCTCTATGGCTACACCTTC.

This clonotype was seen repeatedly, ten times or more. The chain combines TRBV15 with TRBJ1-2; no reliable D call. The CDR3 runs to 14 residues. CDR1 LNHNV and CDR2 YYDKDF come from the germline V gene (reference sequence). V was trimmed by 0 bases and J by 4 bases, leaving 9 bases between them. CDR3 DNA: TGTGCCACCAGCAGAGATTCAAATAGCTATGGCTACACCTTC. Its protein product is CATSRDSNSYGYTF.

This clonotype occurred many times. The chain employs TRBV5-4 and TRBJ2-5; 9 nucleotides match TRBD2. V gave up 4 bases and J gave up 3 bases; unmatched junction bases: 10. The CDR3 runs to 16 residues. Germline V gene lookup returns CDR1 SGHNT and CDR2 YYREEE (reference sequence). The CDR3 spells CASSRSGSSPKETQYF. The DNA of the CDR3 is TGTGCCAGCAGCCGTAGCGGGAGTTCGCCGAAAGAGACCCAGTACTTC.

This clonotype was counted ten times or more. The CDR3 DNA reads TGTGCCAGCAGCTACGGGGACCACTATGGCTACACCTTC. This gives the protein CASSYGDHYGYTF. The V gene is TRBV7-8, the J gene TRBJ1-2; a weak D match, TRBD1 (5 bases). V was shortened by 4 bases and J by 3 bases, with 9 bases between the two germline ends. Per germline, CDR1 SGHVS and CDR2 FQNEAQ. The CDR3 loop spans 13 amino acids. Variable domain in full (rest from reference TRBV7-8 and TRBJ1-2): GAGVSQSPRYKVAKRGQDVALRCDPISGHVSLFWYQQALGQGPEFLTYFQNEAQLDKSGLPSDRFFAERPEGSVSTLKIQRTQQEDSAVYLCASSYGDHYGYTFGSGTRLTVV.

In this sample, this clonotype turned up many times. The CDR3 loop reads CASSLDGDYEQYF. CDR3 coding DNA: TGCGCCAGCAGCTTGGACGGCGACTACGAGCAGTACTTC. The chain combines TRBV5-1 with TRBJ2-7; D call uncertain. Deletions cut 0 bases from V and 3 bases from J, with 7 bases between. The CDR3 is 13 residues long. Germline CDR1 reads SGHRS; CDR2 reads YFSETQ.

This clonotype was seen many times. This chain joins TRBV5-1 and TRBJ2-1; possibly TRBD2 for D (5 bases). Germline V gene data show CDR1 as SGHRS and CDR2 as YFSETQ. There are 15 residues in the CDR3. The V gene lost 0 bases and the J gene lost 2 bases, with 9 bases spanning the gap. CDR3 DNA: TGCGCCAGCAGCTTGGATAGCGTCGCCTACAATGAGCAGTTCTTC. Amino acid sequence: CASSLDSVAYNEQFF.

This clonotype occurred many times. V and J are TRBV5-1 and TRBJ2-1; 7 positions match TRBD1. The germline V gene has CDR1 SGHRS and CDR2 YFSETQ. This CDR3 comprises 10 residues. V dropped 4 bases and J dropped 14; count of bases not matched to a gene: 3. This CDR3 reads CASSGTVKFF. CDR3 DNA sequence: TGCGCCAGCAGCGGGACAGTGAAGTTCTTC.